Listed below are T cell receptor beta chains from one sample, sequenced in a study of T cell clones after liver transplantation. Some clones are missing from TCRdb's copy, which holds only in-frame ones; the method was immunoSEQ multiplex PCR. The table records 70,000 to 80,000 clones, about nine tenths of them present only once. The specimen was CD4+ T cells from blood, collected before liver transplant. The receptors derive from a human donor who received a liver transplant. CDR3s include the opening cysteine and the closing phenylalanine or tryptophan. Each record gives: CDR3 length, J gene, V gene, clone size, D gene, CDR3 protein, CDR3 DNA. The D gene is left open where the match is weak. Not every row has a clone size; where given, it reads once, few, many or a size class.

15	TRBJ2-7	TRBV28	.	TRBD1	CASIGRDRGPYEQYF	TGTGCCAGCATTGGTCGGGACAGGGGACCCTACGAGCAGTACTTC
13	TRBJ2-3	TRBV4-1	once	.	CASSQDRTIPRYF	TGCGCCAGCAGCCAAGATCGGACTATCCCCCGGTATTTT
12	TRBJ1-4	TRBV6-5	.	.	CASSTPGEKLFF	TGTGCCAGCAGTACGCCGGGCGAAAAACTGTTTTTT
13	TRBJ1-1	TRBV11-3	.	.	CASSTLSNTEAFF	TGTGCCAGCAGCACGTTGTCGAACACTGAAGCTTTCTTT
11	TRBJ2-7	TRBV20-1	once	.	CSATRTGEQYF	TGCAGTGCTACAAGGACGGGTGAGCAGTACTTC
14	TRBJ2-3	TRBV6-6	.	.	CASSPGTFTDTQYF	TGTGCCAGCAGTCCCGGGACCTTCACAGATACGCAGTATTTT
13	TRBJ2-1	TRBV10-2	.	.	CASRGTGYNEQFF	TGCGCCAGCAGGGGTACCGGGTACAATGAGCAGTTCTTC
14	TRBJ1-1	TRBV27	.	.	CASSLTRRNTEAFF	TGTGCCAGCAGTTTAACTAGGAGGAACACTGAAGCTTTCTTT
15	TRBJ1-5	TRBV28	.	.	CASSLGSGVVQPQHF	TGTGCCAGCAGTTTAGGGTCAGGGGTGGTTCAGCCCCAGCATTTT
14	TRBJ1-1	TRBV28	.	.	CASRPPTVNTEAFF	TGTGCCAGCAGGCCCCCGACAGTGAACACTGAAGCTTTCTTT